These 3 T cell receptor beta chains were sequenced from one sample in a study of T cell responses to AZD1222 COVID-19 vaccine. This table comes from immunoSEQ multiplex PCR, and its TCRdb copy is limited to in-frame clones, with some not included. The sample records roughly 160,000 clones, 90% being singletons. The specimen was peripheral blood, collected on day 0 of AZD1222 vaccination. The receptors come from an adult in good health.

The chain carries TRBV4-1 and TRBJ1-2, with 9 bases that match TRBD1. Germline lookup yields CDR1 MGHRA and CDR2 YSYEKL. The length of the CDR3 is 18 residues. Trimming cost V 1 base and J 2 bases; bases outside gene matches: 11. The CDR3 bases are TGCGCCAGCAGCCAAGCAATGAACAACAGGGGGCTGAACTATGGCTACACCTTC. This codes for CASSQAMNNRGLNYGYTF.

The rearrangement links TRBV6-1 to TRBJ1-2, with D possibly TRBD1 on 5 matching bases. Germline V gene sequence: CDR1 MNHNS, CDR2 SASEGT. The CDR3 spans 15 residues. Trimming stripped 1 base from V and 9 bases from J, with 18 bases between. CDR3 sequence reads: CASSEVSGQSNRYTF. The CDR3 DNA reads as TGTGCCAGCAGTGAAGTATCAGGGCAGTCTAATCGCTACACCTTC.

The genes are TRBV7-2 and TRBJ2-5, with TRBD1 identical over 10 bases. With 1 base clipped from V and 4 bases from J, the junction kept 12 bases outside the gene matches. Germline CDR1 reads SGHTA; CDR2 reads FQGNSA. CDR3 length equals 18 residues. The CDR3 here is CASSLDPATGGEGETQYF. CDR3 in DNA: TGTGCCAGCAGCTTAGATCCGGCGACAGGGGGCGAAGGAGAGACCCAGTACTTC. The variable domain in full, completed from reference TRBV7-2 and TRBJ2-5, reads GAGVSQSPSNKVTEKGKDVELRCDPISGHTALYWYRQSLGQGLEFLIYFQGNSAPDKSGLPSDRFSAERTGGSVSTLTIQRTQQEDSAVYLCASSLDPATGGEGETQYFGPGTRLLVL.